This is a list of T cell receptor beta chains from one sample in a study of cytomegalovirus exposure and HLA in healthy donors. Data came from immunoSEQ multiplex PCR; TCRdb stores just in-frame clones and leaves some out. Of about 130,000 clones in the sample, more than 80% are singletons; the top ten hold about 6.7%. Sequencing was carried out using PBMCs. The receptors derive from a woman aged 30 to 39 in good health and CMV-seropositive. The conserved cysteine and the conserved F or W are not part of the CDR3 here.

CDR3 protein: ASSSSREGQTYNSPLH
J gene: TRBJ1-6
V gene: TRBV5-1

CDR3 protein: ASSERGSGETQY
J gene: TRBJ2-5
V gene: TRBV2

CDR3 protein: AISDGGTYEQY
J gene: TRBJ2-7
V gene: TRBV10-3

CDR3 protein: ASSLEGQGLGGYT
J gene: TRBJ1-2
V gene: TRBV7-9

CDR3 protein: ASSRTATEAF
J gene: TRBJ1-1
V gene: TRBV6-1

CDR3 protein: ASSAGLSRF
J gene: TRBJ2-1
V gene: TRBV7-2

CDR3 protein: SVEGRLVETQY
J gene: TRBJ2-5
V gene: TRBV29-1

CDR3 protein: ASRRGQLSDNEQF
J gene: TRBJ2-1
V gene: TRBV6-5

CDR3 protein: ASSPGGGREAF
J gene: TRBJ1-1
V gene: TRBV18

CDR3 protein: ASSMNSGYSNQPQH
J gene: TRBJ1-5
V gene: TRBV19

CDR3 protein: SVEDRSRSLSLAEDEFSYEQY
J gene: .
V gene: TRBV29-1

CDR3 protein: ASSPAGGDTEAF
J gene: TRBJ1-1
V gene: TRBV18

CDR3 protein: AWSRGLAGARGETQY
J gene: TRBJ2-5
V gene: TRBV30

CDR3 protein: ASSDFSGTDTQY
J gene: TRBJ2-3
V gene: TRBV6-4

CDR3 protein: ASSEDPGGTQY
J gene: TRBJ2-5
V gene: TRBV5-1

CDR3 protein: ASSTPGETQY
J gene: TRBJ2-5
V gene: TRBV6-5

CDR3 protein: ASSTSSGWEQF
J gene: TRBJ2-1
V gene: TRBV11-2

CDR3 protein: AILAGAYEQY
J gene: TRBJ2-7
V gene: TRBV2

CDR3 protein: ASKKTSGRAYEQY
J gene: TRBJ2-7
V gene: TRBV18

CDR3 protein: ASSRGLGDRNEQF
J gene: TRBJ2-1
V gene: TRBV7-9

CDR3 protein: ASSNLTGGASGNTIY
J gene: TRBJ1-3
V gene: TRBV21-1

CDR3 protein: ASSLSPGDSTEAF
J gene: TRBJ1-1
V gene: TRBV27

CDR3 protein: ATSRDPFSTDTQY
J gene: TRBJ2-3
V gene: TRBV15

CDR3 protein: ASSQWGTGVASPPH
J gene: TRBJ1-6
V gene: TRBV4-2

CDR3 protein: ASSQEGGGGPGNTIY
J gene: TRBJ1-3
V gene: TRBV4-1

CDR3 protein: ASSSREGGFSGELF
J gene: TRBJ2-2
V gene: TRBV6-6

CDR3 protein: ASSLGLEETQY
J gene: TRBJ2-5
V gene: TRBV18

CDR3 protein: ASSVDGGGERF
J gene: TRBJ2-1
V gene: TRBV9

CDR3 protein: ASSLSGAGANVLT
J gene: TRBJ2-6
V gene: TRBV28

CDR3 protein: ASSLTWSSGNTIY
J gene: TRBJ1-3
V gene: TRBV27

CDR3 protein: ASTSSLGRSEQF
J gene: TRBJ2-1
V gene: TRBV7-3

CDR3 protein: ASRSGGAVF
J gene: TRBJ1-4
V gene: TRBV2

CDR3 protein: ASSPTSGKSGETQY
J gene: TRBJ2-5
V gene: TRBV27

CDR3 protein: ASSFGTGLAYEQY
J gene: TRBJ2-7
V gene: TRBV5-8

CDR3 protein: ASTGRTDILYEQY
J gene: TRBJ2-7
V gene: TRBV6-1

CDR3 protein: ASSLDGGVYNEQF
J gene: TRBJ2-1
V gene: TRBV5-1

CDR3 protein: ASSERRPTNEKLF
J gene: TRBJ1-4
V gene: TRBV2

CDR3 protein: ASSAGGLGDTEAF
J gene: TRBJ1-1
V gene: TRBV5-6

CDR3 protein: ASSEAFMNTEAF
J gene: TRBJ1-1
V gene: TRBV6-1

CDR3 protein: ASRQGNIQY
J gene: TRBJ2-4
V gene: TRBV5-6

CDR3 protein: ASSLSGTGGLNTEAF
J gene: TRBJ1-1
V gene: TRBV11-2

CDR3 protein: ASSLSGLSNSPLH
J gene: TRBJ1-6
V gene: TRBV7-9

CDR3 protein: ASSLARVTSTDTQY
J gene: TRBJ2-3
V gene: TRBV5-1

CDR3 protein: ASSPGGGFSYNEQF
J gene: TRBJ2-1
V gene: TRBV5-8

CDR3 protein: ASSVDRNTGELF
J gene: TRBJ2-2
V gene: TRBV9